This T cell receptor beta chain was sequenced in a study of blood T cells in healthy people across ages. Study-level findings and limits: Higher naive T cell percentage went strongly together with higher TCR beta diversity.

Together with a sample-barcoded 5' primer, a J-beta primer mix was included in a second PCR lasting about 6 to 12 cycles. MiXCR, applied by TCRdb to the 5' RACE reads, yields one record per CDR3 protein. Here the sample spans around 650,000 distinct CDR3 sequences, around 41% being singletons. Trimming left V 4 bases short and J 2 bases short, with 17 bases between. The CDR3 contains 16 residues. Germline V lookup: CDR1 MNHEY, CDR2 SVGAGI. This clonotype was seen a handful of times. Its antigen is not identified. The specimen was blood. This chain joins TRBV6-5 and TRBJ1-2, with a weak D call TRBD1 (6 bases). This TCR came from a man older than 75 in good health. In DNA, the CDR3 is TGTGCCAGCAGTTCCCCTTTACAGGGCACAAACTATGGCTACACCTTC. This codes for CASSSPLQGTNYGYTF.